The next 32 T cell receptor beta chains were all read from a single sample in a study of early T cells in non-severe SARS-CoV-2 infection. Via MiXCR, TCRdb re-called the 5' RACE reads, giving one row per CDR3 protein. The sample consists of tens of thousands of distinct CDR3 sequences, around 10% of them appearing once. The material sequenced was whole blood, taken at baseline. These receptors all come from an adult who was a healthcare worker with PCR-confirmed SARS-CoV-2 infection or an uninfected control (not recorded which).

The V and J genes are TRBV7-7 and TRBJ2-7, with TRBD1 identical over 9 bases. CDR3 length: 13 amino acids. Trimming cost V 5 bases and J 7 bases; bases outside gene matches: 6. Germline V CDR1 and CDR2: SSHAT, FNYEAQ (reference sequence). The CDR3 bases are TGTGCCAGCAGCCTCCGGACAGGGGCGGAGCAGTACTTC. Translated, it gives CASSLRTGAEQYF.

This clonotype was observed at least ten times. One junction end disagrees with the germline gene, perhaps due to a read error. The rearrangement uses TRBV11-2 and TRBJ2-7; D is undetermined. CDR1 is SGHAT and CDR2 is FQNNGV in the germline V gene. This CDR3 comprises 14 residues. CDR3 region: CASSIDRGSYEQYF. CDR3 sequence (DNA): TGTGCCAGCAGCATAGACCGTGGCTCCTACGAGCAGTACTTC.

This clonotype has only a few counts. CDR3 amino acids: CASSYLGVRHTDTQYF. The CDR3 region has the DNA TGTGCCAGCAGTTATCTTGGCGTTCGACACACAGATACGCAGTATTTT. The V and J genes are TRBV6-5 and TRBJ2-3, with no clear D. V dropped 3 bases and J dropped 2 bases, with 15 bases sitting between them. Germline CDR1 reads MNHEY; CDR2 reads SVGAGI. The CDR3 covers 16 residues.

The rearrangement links TRBV6-5 to TRBJ2-7; 13 bases are a match to TRBD2. V dropped 0 bases and J dropped 4; count of bases not matched to a gene: 3. The CDR3 covers 16 residues. CDR1 and CDR2 (germline): MNHEY, SVGAGI. The DNA for the CDR3 is TGTGCCAGCAGTTACTCAGGACTAGCGGGGGAATACGAGCAGTACTTC. It is translated as CASSYSGLAGEYEQYF.

The chain is built from TRBV20-1 and TRBJ1-5; 7 bases align to TRBD1. V dropped 1 base and J dropped 8; count of bases not matched to a gene: 8. The CDR3 has 14 residues. CDR1 is DFQATT, CDR2 SNEGSKA, per germline (reference sequence). This CDR3 is CSARAAGGTEPQHF. The CDR3 DNA reads TGCAGTGCTAGAGCAGCGGGAGGGACAGAGCCCCAGCATTTT.

This clonotype turned up a few times. V is TRBV12-3 or TRBV12-4 and J is TRBJ1-1; D gene unclear. The germline V and J ends were trimmed by 7 bases and 3 bases, with 12 bases remaining between them. The CDR3 extends over 13 amino acids. For the CDR3, the DNA is TGTGCCAGCACCCCGGGCCAGTACACTGAAGCTTTCTTT. Translated: CASTPGQYTEAFF.

A single count supports this clonotype. This could be a read error, since a much larger clone is one nucleotide away. This chain links TRBV9 with TRBJ2-5; D gene ambiguous. The CDR3 extends over 12 amino acids. Trimming shortened V by 0 bases and J by 2 bases, and 2 bases separated the two germline ends. Germline V lookup: CDR1 SGDLS, CDR2 YYNGEE. This CDR3 reads CASSVEQETQYF. The CDR3 DNA is TGTGCCAGCAGCGTAGAGCAAGAGACCCAGTACTTC.

This clonotype came up a few times. The rearrangement uses TRBV2 and TRBJ2-2; D not certain. The V and J ends lost 6 bases and 3 bases respectively, with 5 bases between them. The CDR3 sequence is 12 residues long. Germline V CDR1 and CDR2: SNHLY, FYNNEI. The CDR3 region is CASRTDTGELFF. In DNA, the CDR3 is TGTGCCAGCAGGACGGACACCGGGGAGCTGTTTTTT.

This clonotype was observed many times. The CDR3, as DNA: TGTGCCAGCAGTAGGACAGGGGGCGAAGCTTTCTTT. Its translation is CASSRTGGEAFF. The chain recombines TRBV12-3 or TRBV12-4 with TRBJ1-1; 11 bases align to TRBD1. The CDR3 covers 12 residues. J was trimmed by 8 bases and V by 5 bases; bases with no gene match: 1.

The rearrangement uses TRBV12-3 or TRBV12-4 and TRBJ2-3; D gene uncertain. Trimming shortened V by 8 bases and J by 6 bases, and 18 bases separated the two germline ends. This CDR3 region has 14 residues. CDR3 in DNA: TGTGCCAGCTCTTTAGGGCTACCCCCCGATACGCAGTATTTT. The encoded protein is CASSLGLPPDTQYF.

This clonotype was seen repeatedly, ten times or more. V usage is TRBV29-1 and J usage is TRBJ2-1, with 7 bases lining up with TRBD1. The CDR3 contains 15 residues. After removal of 3 bases from V and 2 bases from J, the junction contained 7 bases not matched to a gene. Germline-derived CDR1 and CDR2 are SQVTM and ANQGSEA. CDR3 coding DNA: TGCAGCGTTGATGGGACAGCTCAAGCCTACAATGAGCAGTTCTTC. Protein sequence: CSVDGTAQAYNEQFF.

The V and J genes are TRBV30 and TRBJ2-7; 11 positions match TRBD1. Germline V lookup: CDR1 GTSNPN, CDR2 SVGIG (reference sequence). V lost 0 bases to trimming and J lost 3 bases; unmatched junction nucleotides: 4. This CDR3 contains 15 residues. This chain's CDR3 is CAWSVWGQGDYEQYF. DNA for the CDR3: TGTGCCTGGAGTGTTTGGGGACAGGGGGACTACGAGCAGTACTTC.

V gene TRBV28 combines with J gene TRBJ2-1, with D unclear. The CDR3 is made up of 14 amino acids. Trimming pared 3 bases from V and 7 bases from J, leaving 13 bases between. Looked up from germline, CDR1 is MDHEN and CDR2 is SYDVKM. The CDR3 DNA reads as TGTGCCAGCAGTTTCTTGTCCCAGGAGAATGAGCAGTTCTTC. Protein sequence: CASSFLSQENEQFF.

This clonotype turned up a few times. The rearrangement uses TRBV2 and TRBJ2-5, with 8 bases that match TRBD1. This CDR3 has 13 amino acids. Trimming cost V 6 bases and J 5 bases; bases outside gene matches: 5. Looked up from germline, CDR1 is SNHLY and CDR2 is FYNNEI. CDR3 in DNA: TGTGCCAGCAGCGGGACAGGAATGGAGACCCAGTACTTC. It codes for CASSGTGMETQYF.

The gene calls are TRBV2 and TRBJ2-1, with 8 bases matching TRBD2. Germline assignment: CDR1 SNHLY and CDR2 FYNNEI. The CDR3 spans 15 residues. J lost 3 bases, V lost 1 base, and 2 bases had no gene match. The CDR3 protein is CASSEVRGGYNEQFF. CDR3 DNA sequence: TGTGCCAGCAGTGAAGTACGGGGGGGCTACAATGAGCAGTTCTTC.

This clonotype occurred many times. This chain uses TRBV5-4 with TRBJ2-3; weak D call: TRBD1 (6 bases). The ends were cut back, 0 bases at V and 3 bases at J, with 11 bases in the middle. Germline loops: CDR1 SGHNT, CDR2 YYREEE (reference sequence). This CDR3 region has 15 residues. The CDR3, as DNA: TGTGCCAGCAGCTTGGATGGGGGCTGGACAGATACGCAGTATTTT. It is translated as CASSLDGGWTDTQYF.

This clonotype has at least ten counts. V is TRBV10-2 and J is TRBJ1-5; a weak D match, TRBD1 (6 bases). This CDR3 has 13 amino acids. The germline V gene has CDR1 WSHSY and CDR2 SAAADI. Trimming cost V 7 bases and J 5 bases, with 12 bases left between them. The CDR3: CASKHPGDQPQHF. CDR3 DNA: TGCGCCAGCAAGCATCCAGGGGATCAGCCCCAGCATTTT.

The sample holds a few counts of this clonotype. The chain couples TRBV20-1 to TRBJ2-5, with 9 bases identical to TRBD2. The junction had 10 bases not matched to a gene; V was cut back by 3 bases and J by 5 bases. The CDR3 covers 15 residues. The germline V gene has CDR1 DFQATT and CDR2 SNEGSKA (reference sequence). The CDR3 sequence: CSASSASGIFETQYF. CDR3 bases: TGCAGTGCTAGTAGCGCTAGCGGGATCTTTGAGACCCAGTACTTC.

This clonotype appeared many times. V is TRBV7-6 and J is TRBJ1-3; unclear D gene. Trimming shortened V by 1 base and J by 0 bases, and 10 bases separated the two germline ends. The CDR3 is 16 amino acids. The germline V gene has CDR1 SGHVS and CDR2 FNYEAQ. The CDR3 DNA is TGTGCCAGCAGCTTAGAAGGTGGATACTCTGGAAACACCATATATTTT. Amino acids: CASSLEGGYSGNTIYF.

V gene TRBV7-6 combines with J gene TRBJ1-2, with a tentative D call TRBD1 (6 bases). The CDR3 runs to 15 residues. The V and J ends lost 1 base and 4 bases respectively, with 13 bases between them. In germline, CDR1 is SGHVS, CDR2 FNYEAQ. The CDR3 nucleotides are TGTGCCAGCAGCTTAGGGGAGAGGGGGACCTATGGCTACACCTTC. As protein: CASSLGERGTYGYTF.

This clonotype was detected ten times or more. V is TRBV24-1 and J is TRBJ2-7; D is possibly TRBD1 (6 bases). The CDR3 extends over 13 amino acids. Germline assignment: CDR1 KGHDR and CDR2 SFDVKD. Trimming shortened V by 9 bases and J by 0 bases, and 11 bases separated the two germline ends. The CDR3 loop reads CATSQGISYEQYF. In DNA, the CDR3 is TGTGCCACCTCACAGGGAATCTCCTACGAGCAGTACTTC.

This clonotype occurred a few times. The genes are TRBV3-1 and TRBJ2-7; D gene uncertain. V was pared by 2 bases and J by 3 bases, with 8 bases between. Germline assignment: CDR1 LGHDT and CDR2 YNNKEL (reference sequence). This CDR3 is 13 amino acids long. This chain's CDR3 is CASSQRANYEQYF. CDR3 coding DNA: TGTGCCAGCAGCCAAAGAGCCAACTACGAGCAGTACTTC.

This clonotype was observed at least ten times. The rearrangement joins TRBV20-1 to TRBJ2-7; TRBD1 matches 7 bases. Trimming at V came to 6 bases and at J to 7 bases, leaving 15 bases not matched to a gene. The CDR3 has 14 amino acids. The germline V gene encodes CDR1 DFQATT and CDR2 SNEGSKA (reference sequence). The CDR3 bases are TGCAGTGCCGTTGACAGGGAGAGGTTTATGGAGCAGTACTTC. Translated: CSAVDRERFMEQYF.

This clonotype came up many times. The chain joins TRBV6-6 to TRBJ2-1; 13 positions match TRBD2. CDR3 size: 16 residues. The germline V gene encodes CDR1 MNHNY and CDR2 SVGAGI (reference sequence). Germline trimming cut 4 bases from V and 7 bases from J; bases unmatched to any gene: 7. CDR3 bases: TGTGCCAGCAGTTCCCGAGGGACTAGCGGGATTAATGAGCAGTTCTTC. The encoded protein is CASSSRGTSGINEQFF.

The chain couples TRBV6-5 to TRBJ2-3; 9 bases align to TRBD2. CDR3 size: 15 residues. The germline V gene has CDR1 MNHEY and CDR2 SVGAGI. V gave up 6 bases and J gave up 5 bases; unmatched junction bases: 9. The CDR3 is CASSFSGSRLDTQYF. The CDR3, as DNA: TGTGCCAGCAGCTTTAGCGGGAGTAGGCTAGATACGCAGTATTTT.

The chain is built from TRBV28 and TRBJ1-1; D ambiguous. CDR3 length: 14 residues. The germline V gene encodes CDR1 MDHEN and CDR2 SYDVKM. V was cut by 6 bases and J by 3 bases, with 14 bases left in between. For the CDR3, the DNA is TGTGCCAGCAGAGGTATAGGGATGGACACTGAAGCTTTCTTT. Its translation is CASRGIGMDTEAFF.

This clonotype came up a few times. The V and J genes are TRBV7-9 and TRBJ2-5, with 8 bases lining up with TRBD2. V lost 5 bases and J lost 3; bases outside the gene matches: 5. Germline assignment: CDR1 SEHNR and CDR2 FQNEAQ (reference sequence). The CDR3 has 14 amino acids. DNA for the CDR3: TGTGCCAGCAGCCAGAGAGCGGGAGAAGAGACCCAGTACTTC. Protein: CASSQRAGEETQYF. Drawing the rest from reference TRBV7-9 and TRBJ2-5, the complete variable domain is DTGVSQNPRHKITKRGQNVTFRCDPISEHNRLYWYRQTLGQGPEFLTYFQNEAQLEKSRLLSDRFSAERPKGSFSTLEIQRTEQGDSAMYLCASSQRAGEETQYFGPGTRLLVL.

At least ten counts were recorded for this clonotype. The chain links TRBV6-6 to TRBJ1-5; 8 nucleotides agree with TRBD1. The CDR3 covers 19 residues. Germline CDR1 is MNHNY and CDR2 is SVGAGI (reference sequence). Trimming cost V 4 bases and J 2 bases; bases outside gene matches: 16. The CDR3 spells CASSFPLTSGTGGNQPQHF. Written as DNA, the CDR3 is TGTGCCAGCAGTTTCCCCCTTACATCCGGGACAGGAGGCAATCAGCCCCAGCATTTT.

Remarks on this clonotype: An end of the junction differs from the germline gene, which may be a read error. This chain connects TRBV11-2 to TRBJ1-1, with a possible D match to TRBD1 (6 bases). Per germline, CDR1 SGHAT and CDR2 FQNNGV. This CDR3 region has 17 residues. Written as DNA, the CDR3 is TGTGCCAGCAGCCTCAGGGGAGGAGGTTACATGAACGCTGAAGCTTTCTTT. Protein sequence: CASSLRGGGYMNAEAFF.

The rearrangement uses TRBV5-6 and TRBJ2-3; D is possibly TRBD2 (6 bases). V lost 0 bases and J lost 1, with 12 bases in between. Germline V gene lookup returns CDR1 SGHDT and CDR2 YYEEEE. This CDR3 comprises 16 residues. The CDR3: CASSLGRGGGTDTQYF. Written as DNA, the CDR3 is TGTGCCAGCAGCTTGGGTCGCGGCGGGGGCACAGATACGCAGTATTTT.

In its sample, this clonotype was seen many times. V gene TRBV18 combines with J gene TRBJ1-2; 7 bases agree with TRBD1. The CDR3 runs 15 residues. Unmatched junction bases numbered 8, after V lost 2 bases and J lost 5 bases. Germline V gene sequence: CDR1 KGHSH, CDR2 LQKENI. The CDR3 spells CASSPAPGTEYGYTF. DNA of the CDR3: TGTGCCAGCTCACCAGCTCCGGGGACAGAGTATGGCTACACCTTC.

In this sample, this clonotype turned up many times. This chain connects TRBV11-2 to TRBJ1-2, with D unclear. Germline loops: CDR1 SGHAT, CDR2 FQNNGV. Trimming removed 5 bases at V and 4 bases at J, with 8 bases between. The CDR3 is 12 residues long. The CDR3 reads CASSPGPYGYTF. The CDR3 coding sequence is TGTGCCAGCAGCCCGGGCCCCTATGGCTACACCTTC.